This T cell receptor (beta chain) was captured in a study of cytomegalovirus exposure and HLA in healthy donors. General study findings and limits: A later analysis found that most CMV-associated TCR beta chains appeared HLA-restricted.

The CDR3 is 14 residues long. The V gene end was trimmed by 8 bases and the J gene end by 5 bases; junction bases not matched to a gene: 12. Germline V lookup: CDR1 SNHLY, CDR2 FYNNEI. Of note for this clone: Antigen: not known.

Amplification used 60 Vbeta primers and 13 Jbeta primers. TCRdb's copy holds only in-frame clones and misses some; the assay was immunoSEQ multiplex PCR. This repertoire shows about 140,000 clones, roughly three quarters found once; its top ten account for about 3.4%. The specimen was PBMCs. J is TRBJ2-7 and V is TRBV2; 7 bases match TRBD1. This clonotype was sampled from a male donor in good health and CMV-seronegative. CDR3 sequence (DNA): TGTGCCAGCCACACCGGGACAGAACAGAACGAGCAGTACTTC. This sequence encodes CASHTGTEQNEQYF.